The 11 T cell receptor beta chains reported below all come from one sample, sequenced in a study of blood T cell repertoires in COVID-19 (TCRdb year 2020). Library prep was done by the immunoSEQ multiplex PCR assay. TCRdb mirrors the immuneACCESS table, restricted to in-frame sequences. Some clones are absent from its copies; in checked studies, under half trace to an unresolved V gene, and the reason for the others is unknown. The sample table lists more than 200,000 clones, more than 65% of them with a count of one. Approximately 1.3% of the sample rests with the top ten. The specimen was peripheral blood. These receptors were taken from a woman between 40 and 50 years old who had recovered from COVID-19.

This clone was observed once. CDR3 DNA: TGCGCCAGCAGCCAAGACGGAGGTGCTAGACCTTACGAGCAGTACTTC. Its protein is CASSQDGGARPYEQYF. The chain is built from TRBV4-3 and TRBJ2-7, with D perhaps matching TRBD2 (5 bases). Germline V gene data show CDR1 as LGHNA and CDR2 as YSLEER. V was clipped by 0 bases and J by 4 bases, with 16 bases between them. The CDR3 covers 16 residues.

This chain connects TRBV4-3 to TRBJ2-3; TRBD2 agrees at 10 bases. CDR1 is LGHNA and CDR2 is YSLEER in the germline V gene. This CDR3 has 16 residues. The J segment lost 4 bases and the V segment lost 3 bases, leaving 7 bases of the junction unmatched. CDR3 amino acids: CASSHTSGALADTQYF. The DNA of the CDR3 is TGCGCCAGCAGCCACACTAGCGGGGCCCTCGCAGATACGCAGTATTTT.

The J gene is TRBJ2-5, the V gene TRBV19; TRBD1 might be the D (5 bases). CDR3 size: 18 residues. Germline CDR1 and CDR2: LNHDA and SQIVND (reference sequence). With 5 bases removed from V and 4 bases from J, the gap between germline ends came to 26 bases. The CDR3 loop reads CASSEESFRAGIPETQYF. The CDR3 DNA reads as TGTGCCAGTAGTGAGGAGAGCTTTAGGGCAGGGATTCCAGAGACCCAGTACTTC.

The chain couples TRBV10-1 to TRBJ2-5; a possible D gene is TRBD1 (5 bases). V was shortened by 6 bases and J by 5 bases, with 13 bases between the two germline ends. The CDR3 sequence is 13 residues long. The germline V gene encodes CDR1 WNHNN and CDR2 SYGVQD (reference sequence). CDR3 sequence: CASSPRQGETQYF. CDR3 nucleotide sequence: TGCGCCAGCAGCCCTCGGCAGGGTGAGACCCAGTACTTC.

The chain couples TRBV6-5 to TRBJ2-7; D perhaps matches TRBD1 (6 bases). Germline lookup yields CDR1 MNHEY and CDR2 SVGAGI. The CDR3 is made up of 13 amino acids. V was clipped by 2 bases and J by 3 bases, with 8 bases between them. The CDR3 loop reads CASSYGGHYEQYF. The CDR3 nucleotides read TGTGCCAGCAGTTACGGGGGCCACTACGAGCAGTACTTC.

The chain uses TRBV19 and TRBJ1-5; 9 nucleotides match TRBD1. CDR1 and CDR2 (germline): LNHDA, SQIVND (reference sequence). The CDR3 sequence is 17 residues long. Trimming at V came to 7 bases and at J to 8 bases, leaving 18 bases not matched to a gene. As DNA, the CDR3 is TGTGCCAGTACCGCCCGCCCGGGACAGGGATTCGTGGAGCCCCAGCATTTT. Its translation: CASTARPGQGFVEPQHF.

The chain employs TRBV24-1 and TRBJ1-5, with D perhaps TRBD1 (5 bases). Germline CDR1 KGHDR, CDR2 SFDVKD. The ends were cut back, 5 bases at V and 4 bases at J, with 8 bases in the middle. The CDR3 is 13 amino acids. CDR3 protein: CATSGGLNQPQHF. CDR3 bases: TGTGCCACCAGTGGGGGCTTAAATCAGCCCCAGCATTTT.

This rearrangement joins TRBV24-1 to TRBJ2-5; TRBD2 agrees at 9 bases. The V and J ends lost 6 bases and 5 bases, in that order; junction bases with no gene match: 9. This CDR3 has 15 residues. Germline V gives CDR1 KGHDR, CDR2 SFDVKD. As DNA, the CDR3 is TGTGCCACCAGTAAAGCGGGGGGACCCCTTGAGACCCAGTACTTC. Encoded protein: CATSKAGGPLETQYF.

The chain employs TRBV9 and TRBJ2-7, with D possibly matching TRBD1 (6 bases). Germline assignment: CDR1 SGDLS and CDR2 YYNGEE. Trimming cost V 0 bases and J 3 bases, with 13 bases left between them. The CDR3 is 15 amino acids. CDR3 nucleotides: TGTGCCAGCAGCGTAGCTACAGGGTCAATCTACGAGCAGTACTTC. It yields the protein CASSVATGSIYEQYF.

J is TRBJ2-2 and V is TRBV4-2; D is perhaps TRBD2 (6 bases). V lost 2 bases and J lost 0, with 10 bases in between. Per the germline V gene, CDR1 is LGHNA and CDR2 is YNFKEQ. The CDR3 sequence is 16 residues long. The CDR3 DNA sequence: TGTGCCAGCAGCCAATTTCTAGCGACGAACACCGGGGAGCTGTTTTTT. It encodes CASSQFLATNTGELFF.

The chain is built from TRBV28 and TRBJ1-2, with 9 bases fitting TRBD1. V lost 3 bases, J lost 6 bases, and 11 bases stayed unmatched. The CDR3 contains 16 residues. CDR1 is MDHEN and CDR2 is SYDVKM in the germline V gene. CDR3 DNA sequence: TGTGCCAGCAGTTTCTCAGGGACAGGGCATCGAGATGGCTACACCTTC. It is translated as CASSFSGTGHRDGYTF.